A selection of T cell receptor beta chains follows, all from one sample in a study of T-cell memory formation after mild COVID-19. TCRdb processed the 5' RACE reads anew with MiXCR; each CDR3 protein has one entry. In the table there are approximately 190,000 distinct CDR3 sequences, about 18% of which are singletons. The sequencing sample was made of PBMCs or a T cell subset sorted from them (not recorded which). The receptors stem from an adult woman who had mild COVID-19 (a few samples of this study predate the infection). Cell type and time point are not known. Each CDR3 is given with its conserved first and last residue. The order of the fields is clone size, D gene, J gene, CDR3 length, V gene, CDR3 DNA, CDR3 protein. The D gene is left open where the match is weak. Clone size is given for some rows only: seen once, a few or many times, or a class if the clone is expanded.

>once|TRBD2|TRBJ2-1|15|TRBV7-9
TGTGCCAGCAGTCTTCTAGCGGGAGGGCCATTTGAGCAGTTCTTC
CASSLLAGGPFEQFF
>NA|TRBD1|TRBJ1-1|15|TRBV20-1
TGCAGTGCTAGGAGGCGGGGACAGATGAACACTGAAGCTTTCTTT
CSARRRGQMNTEAFF
>few|TRBD1|TRBJ2-1|16|TRBV5-1
TGCGCCAGCAGCTTGGTTGGGACAGGGGTACCTGATGAGCAGTTCTTC
CASSLVGTGVPDEQFF
>many|TRBD1|TRBJ2-3|15|TRBV3-1
TGTGCCAGCAGCCCGACAGGGACAAGCACAGATACGCAGTATTTT
CASSPTGTSTDTQYF
>NA|NA|TRBJ2-5|12|TRBV29-1
TGCAGCGTCACCCGGGGGCAAGAGACCCAGTACTTC
CSVTRGQETQYF
>NA|TRBD1|TRBJ2-3|15|TRBV29-1
TGCAGCGTTGAAGATGGGACAGGGGCCACAGATACGCAGTATTTT
CSVEDGTGATDTQYF
>many|TRBD1|TRBJ1-3|18|TRBV27
TGTGCCAGCAGTTTAGTGGGGACAGCCGCATTCTCTGGAAACACCATATATTTT
CASSLVGTAAFSGNTIYF
>NA|NA|TRBJ2-7|13|TRBV18
TGTGCCAGCTCAGCGGGACACACCTACGAGCAGTACTTC
CASSAGHTYEQYF
>few|NA|TRBJ2-5|15|TRBV6-6
TGTGCCAGCAGTTTAGGGGGAGGGTCTGGCGAGACCCAGTACTTC
CASSLGGGSGETQYF
>few|NA|TRBJ2-1|17|TRBV14
TGTGCCAGCAGCCAAGGGGGTCCAGTGGCTTTTTACAATGAGCAGTTCTTC
CASSQGGPVAFYNEQFF
>NA|NA|TRBJ2-7|16|TRBV5-1
TGCGCCAGCAGCTTGGATCTTCAGGGTGGGATTTACGAGCAGTACTTC
CASSLDLQGGIYEQYF
>NA|NA|TRBJ1-5|15|TRBV6-6
TGTGCCAGCAGTTACGGGGTGAGTAGCAATCAGCCCCAGCATTTT
CASSYGVSSNQPQHF
>NA|TRBD2|TRBJ2-3|13|TRBV6-5
TGTGCCACTAAGCGGGAGGCCACAGATACGCAGTATTTT
CATKREATDTQYF
>NA|NA|TRBJ2-7|10|TRBV29-1
TGCAGCGTTGGGGACTACGAGCAGTACTTC
CSVGDYEQYF
>few|TRBD1|TRBJ2-3|15|TRBV15
TGTGCCACCAGCGGGGGACAGGGAAGCACAGATACGCAGTATTTT
CATSGGQGSTDTQYF
>NA|NA|TRBJ1-5|14|TRBV2
TGTGCCAGCAGACAAGCTAATAGCAATCAGCCCCAGCATTTT
CASRQANSNQPQHF
>few|NA|TRBJ2-1|11|TRBV6-5
TGTGCCAGCAGGCACGACAGGGACTCGTTCTTC
CASRHDRDSFF
>NA|NA|TRBJ1-3|17|TRBV11-2
TGTGCCAGCAGCCCGCGGAGGCAGGGTAACTCTGGAAACACCATATATTTT
CASSPRRQGNSGNTIYF
>few|NA|TRBJ2-1|14|TRBV10-3
TGTGCCATCAGTGATAGCCCCGGGGAACGTGAGCAGTTCTTC
CAISDSPGEREQFF
>NA|NA|TRBJ2-1|15|TRBV2
TGTGCCAGCAATTGGGGAGGAAGCTCCTACAATGAGCAGTTCTTC
CASNWGGSSYNEQFF
>NA|NA|TRBJ1-5|15|TRBV6-5
TGTGCCAGCAGCTTAGGGACAAATAGCAATCAGCCCCAGCATTTT
CASSLGTNSNQPQHF
>few|NA|TRBJ2-5|12|TRBV20-1
TGCAGTGCTAAGGTTACCGGAGAGACCCAGTACTTC
CSAKVTGETQYF
>few|NA|TRBJ2-5|15|TRBV3-1
TGTGCCAGCAGCCAAGGCGCTGCTGCCCGGAAGACCCAGTACTTC
CASSQGAAARKTQYF
>NA|NA|TRBJ2-6|17|TRBV21-1
TGTGCCAGCAGCAAGACAGGCCCAAGCTCTGGGGCCAACGTCCTGACTTTC
CASSKTGPSSGANVLTF
>few|NA|TRBJ1-2|13|TRBV12-3/TRBV12-4
TGTGCCAGCAGTTCTACAGGACTTCATGGCTACACCTTC
CASSSTGLHGYTF
>NA|NA|TRBJ2-2|16|TRBV14
TGTGCCAGCAGCCAAGAAGTTACTAGCCTCGCCGGGGAGCTGTTTTTT
CASSQEVTSLAGELFF
>NA|NA|TRBJ1-2|15|TRBV12-3/TRBV12-4
TGTGCCAGCAGCCGCTCGGGCCGCTGGGTGGACGGCTACACCTTC
CASSRSGRWVDGYTF
>few|NA|TRBJ1-1|12|TRBV12-3/TRBV12-4
TGTGCCAGCAGCCCCGCCCTCCGAGGGGCTTTCTTT
CASSPALRGAFF
>NA|TRBD1|TRBJ1-1|14|TRBV12-3/TRBV12-4
TGTGCCAGCAAGAAGGACAGGGTATACACTGAAGCTTTCTTT
CASKKDRVYTEAFF
>few|NA|TRBJ2-1|15|TRBV9
TGTGCCAGCAGCCTCGAACCCGCCGGGTACAATGAGCAGTTCTTC
CASSLEPAGYNEQFF
>NA|NA|TRBJ2-3|12|TRBV15
TGTGCCACCAGCAGAGATCAAGATACGCAGTATTTT
CATSRDQDTQYF
>NA|TRBD1|TRBJ1-2|19|TRBV11-3
TGTGCCAGCAGCTCCGAAGGTATGAGGGGACAGAAGCTTAACTATGGCTACACCTTC
CASSSEGMRGQKLNYGYTF
>NA|NA|TRBJ2-5|15|TRBV11-2
TGTGCCAGCAGCTTAGTATGGGGGCTTCAAGAGACCCAGTACTTC
CASSLVWGLQETQYF
>NA|NA|TRBJ1-1|13|TRBV6-6
TGTGCCAGCGTTCTCGCGGAGGGCGGTGAAGCTTTCTTT
CASVLAEGGEAFF
>few|NA|TRBJ2-7|13|TRBV5-1
TGCGCCAGCAGCTTATACCAGGGAGGCGAGCAGTACTTC
CASSLYQGGEQYF
>NA|NA|TRBJ1-6|14|TRBV12-3/TRBV12-4
TGTGCCAGCAGTTCGACAGCTTATAATTCACCCCTCCACTTT
CASSSTAYNSPLHF
>few|NA|TRBJ1-6|17|TRBV5-1
TGCGCCAGCAGCCGGGACATCTCCAGCTCCTATAATTCACCCCTCCACTTT
CASSRDISSSYNSPLHF
>NA|NA|TRBJ2-5|13|TRBV12-3/TRBV12-4
TGTGCCAGCAGTTTTCACCGAAAAGAGACCCAGTACTTC
CASSFHRKETQYF
>NA|NA|TRBJ1-2|15|TRBV20-1
TGCAGTGCTAGACCCGGTAGCGGCGGAAACTATGGCTACACCTTC
CSARPGSGGNYGYTF
>few|NA|TRBJ2-1|16|TRBV4-1
TGCGCCAGCAGCGACGACACCACGGGGCGGACTAATGGGCAGTTCTTC
CASSDDTTGRTNGQFF
>NA|NA|TRBJ1-4|15|TRBV11-3
TGTGCCAGCAGCGGCTTGGGGCAGATCGCTGAAAAACTGTTTTTT
CASSGLGQIAEKLFF
>few|NA|TRBJ2-1|13|TRBV3-1
TGTGCCAGCAGCCCTCGACTAGAGAGTGAGCAGTTCTTC
CASSPRLESEQFF
>few|NA|TRBJ2-7|14|TRBV4-1
TGCGCCAGCAGCGCCTTAGGCCCCCCGTCCGAGCAGTACTTC
CASSALGPPSEQYF
>many|TRBD2|TRBJ2-1|15|TRBV12-3/TRBV12-4
TGTGCCAGCACCCTTAGCGGGCTAGACTACAATGAGCAGTTCTTC
CASTLSGLDYNEQFF
>NA|NA|TRBJ1-1|11|TRBV20-1
TGCAGTGCCTTCGTGAGGACTGAAGCTTTCTTT
CSAFVRTEAFF
>NA|NA|TRBJ2-1|16|TRBV5-1
TGCGCCAGCAGCTTTGGGGCGCTGAGCTCCTACAATGAGCAGTTCTTC
CASSFGALSSYNEQFF
>NA|TRBD1|TRBJ2-5|13|TRBV29-1
TGCAGCGTTGAGAGGGACAGGGGAGAGACCCAGTACTTC
CSVERDRGETQYF
>few|TRBD2|TRBJ2-3|14|TRBV20-1
TGCAGTGCTCGGGACGCGGGGGGGGCAGATACGCAGTATTTT
CSARDAGGADTQYF
>few|NA|TRBJ1-1|14|TRBV5-6
TGTGCCAGCAGCTTTCTGACAGTGAACACTGAAGCTTTCTTT
CASSFLTVNTEAFF